This TCR beta chain emerged from a study of CD8 T cells in ankylosing spondylitis. CDR1 KGHDR and CDR2 SFDVKD come from the germline V gene. Trimming cost V 3 bases and J 4 bases, with 14 bases left between them. This CDR3 is built from 15 residues. Quantitative 5'-RACE was performed with molecular barcodes, and it yielded the TCR beta libraries. TCRdb recomputed calls from the 5' RACE reads with MiXCR, one row per CDR3 protein. Among about 450,000 distinct CDR3 sequences listed, roughly 25% were seen once. In its sample, this clonotype was seen a few times. Its antigen is not identified. Overall study results and limits: Earlier work had already found some motif variants in reactive arthritis synovial fluid and blood. Reportedly, matched ankylosing spondylitis synovial fluid was significantly enriched for disease-linked clones. Disease-linked clones bore a CD8+ phenotype, appearing relatively rarely in peripheral blood. Seven to nine highly homologous variants formed a TCR beta motif that appeared characteristic of ankylosing spondylitis blood.

This TCR was recovered from a male donor with ankylosing spondylitis. Source material: blood, either unsorted or a sorted T cell fraction (not recorded which). The chain has TRBV24-1 and TRBJ1-2; D gene unclear. CDR3 DNA sequence: TGTGCCACCAGTGATCGATCGTCCCGGAGCTATGGCTACACCTTC. Translating it yields CATSDRSSRSYGYTF.